The 19 T cell receptor beta chains below were found in one sample sequenced in a study of blood T cell repertoires in COVID-19. The repertoire was sequenced with immunoSEQ multiplex PCR; TCRdb's copy has only in-frame clones and lacks some. In the table there are 150,000 to 200,000 clones, about 88% of which are singletons. Sequenced: peripheral blood. Receptors were obtained from a man younger than 30 with acute or convalescent COVID-19.

The chain joins TRBV5-4 to TRBJ2-7; the match to TRBD1 covers 7 bases. V was pared by 4 bases and J by 5 bases, with 3 bases of the junction left unmatched. CDR1 SGHNT and CDR2 YYREEE come from the germline V gene (reference sequence). The CDR3 contains 12 residues. The CDR3 DNA reads as TGTGCCAGCAGCGCAACAGGGGACGAGCAGTACTTC. Translating gives CASSATGDEQYF.

The chain is built from TRBV28 and TRBJ1-3; unclear D gene. Germline-derived CDR1 and CDR2 are MDHEN and SYDVKM. Deletions cut 2 bases from V and 0 bases from J, with 8 bases between. This CDR3 has 15 residues. The CDR3 loop is CASSLGGSSGNTIYF. The CDR3 DNA follows: TGTGCCAGCAGTTTAGGCGGTAGCTCTGGAAACACCATATATTTT.

The chain joins TRBV7-8 to TRBJ2-5; 9 bases are shared with TRBD1. The CDR3 has 16 amino acids. V trimming: 5 bases; J trimming: 2 bases; junction bases outside the gene matches: 9. The germline V gene encodes CDR1 SGHVS and CDR2 FQNEAQ. The CDR3 DNA reads as TGTGCCAGCAGCCAAAGGACAGGGGCCGCTCAAGAGACCCAGTACTTC. It encodes CASSQRTGAAQETQYF.

A note on this clone: The same CDR3 can be traced to other DNA sequences in this sample. The V gene is TRBV27, the J gene TRBJ2-3; D might be TRBD2 (6 bases). Germline V gene data show CDR1 as MNHEY and CDR2 as SMNVEV (reference sequence). The CDR3 consists of 13 residues. V was cut by 3 bases and J by 3 bases, with 7 bases left in between. The CDR3 DNA sequence: TGTGCCAGCAGTTTGGGGGGAACAGATACGCAGTATTTT. It codes for CASSLGGTDTQYF.

The V and J genes are TRBV9 and TRBJ2-7; D is possibly TRBD1 (5 bases). The CDR3 runs 15 residues. Germline lookup yields CDR1 SGDLS and CDR2 YYNGEE. V was shortened by 0 bases and J by 2 bases, with 12 bases between the two germline ends. In DNA form, the CDR3 reads TGTGCCAGCAGCGTAGGGTCAGGGTTGACCTACGAGCAGTACTTC. Protein: CASSVGSGLTYEQYF.

The genes are TRBV7-9 and TRBJ2-7; 7 positions match TRBD2. Trimming at V came to 3 bases and at J to 5 bases, leaving 10 bases not matched to a gene. Germline V CDR1 and CDR2: SEHNR, FQNEAQ (reference sequence). This CDR3 comprises 15 residues. In nucleotides, the CDR3 is TGTGCCAGCAGCTTTTTTGGGAGGGGCCCCAACGAGCAGTACGTC. This sequence encodes CASSFFGRGPNEQYV.

This chain joins TRBV21-1 and TRBJ1-4; the table's D call of TRBD1 was not tested on the DNA. TRBV21-1 is noted as a pseudogene. The CDR3 loop spans 18 amino acids. In DNA form, the CDR3 reads TGTGCCAGCAGCAAAAATGGGCCAGGGGCTAGTACTAATGAAAAACTGTTTTTT. It is translated as CASSKNGPGASTNEKLFF.

This clone was seen only once. The chain couples TRBV7-9 to TRBJ2-3; D gene unclear. The germline V gene has CDR1 SEHNR and CDR2 FQNEAQ (reference sequence). The CDR3 loop spans 16 amino acids. V was pared by 5 bases and J by 4 bases, with 19 bases between. CDR3 DNA: TGTGCCAGCAGCCTCACCGGAGCCCAGCCCCCAGATACGCAGTATTTT. Encoded protein: CASSLTGAQPPDTQYF.

V and J are TRBV7-3 and TRBJ2-6; D unclear. CDR1 is SGHTA and CDR2 is FQGTGA in the germline V gene. The length of the CDR3 is 15 residues. V dropped 3 bases and J dropped 4 bases, with 10 bases sitting between them. CDR3 sequence: CASSLSPFGANVLTF. The CDR3 region has the DNA TGTGCCAGCAGCTTGAGCCCGTTCGGGGCCAACGTCCTGACTTTC.

This clone is a singleton in its sample. The J gene is TRBJ2-5, the V gene TRBV5-1; TRBD1 is a possible D gene (5 bases). Germline CDR1 is SGHRS and CDR2 is YFSETQ. Deletions cut 1 base from V and 3 bases from J, with 10 bases between. This CDR3 has 14 amino acids. The CDR3 DNA is TGCGCCAGCAGCTTGACCGACAGAAAAGAGACCCAGTACTTC. Residues: CASSLTDRKETQYF.

The chain links TRBV11-2 to TRBJ1-2; 8 bases match TRBD1. Germline values: CDR1 SGHAT, CDR2 FQNNGV. V gave up 4 bases and J gave up 3 bases; unmatched junction bases: 10. This CDR3 comprises 16 residues. CDR3 nucleotide sequence: TGTGCCAGCAGCTCGATCCAGGGGGCCAGAGACTATGGCTACACCTTC. It is translated as CASSSIQGARDYGYTF.

V and J are TRBV7-8 and TRBJ1-1; D perhaps matches TRBD1 (5 bases). Per germline, CDR1 SGHVS and CDR2 FQNEAQ. Trimming left V 2 bases short and J 4 bases short, with 8 bases between. The CDR3 totals 13 residues. CDR3 in amino acids: CASSLSGVTEAFF. In DNA form, the CDR3 reads TGTGCCAGCAGCTTATCGGGGGTCACTGAAGCTTTCTTT.

The chain uses TRBV7-9 and TRBJ1-2; maybe TRBD1 (5 bases). The CDR3 sequence is 15 residues long. CDR1 is SEHNR, CDR2 FQNEAQ, per germline (reference sequence). With 1 base removed from V and 2 bases from J, the gap between germline ends came to 11 bases. This CDR3 reads CASSLVLDTNYGYTF. DNA for the CDR3: TGTGCCAGCAGCTTAGTACTGGACACCAACTATGGCTACACCTTC.

This rearrangement joins TRBV2 to TRBJ1-1, with D unresolved. V lost 6 bases and J 1 base, leaving 18 bases between the germline ends. Germline assignment: CDR1 SNHLY and CDR2 FYNNEI. The CDR3 has 16 amino acids. The CDR3 loop is CASSADTATTNTEAFF. The CDR3 DNA reads as TGTGCCAGCAGCGCCGATACGGCTACTACGAACACTGAAGCTTTCTTT.

The V call is TRBV6-2 or TRBV6-3, the J call TRBJ1-6; weak D call: TRBD1 (5 bases). From germline, CDR1 is MNHEY and CDR2 SVGEGT. CDR3 length: 15 amino acids. Trimming stripped 0 bases from V and 6 bases from J, with 9 bases between. The CDR3 sequence is CASSYSGVSNSPLHF. Here the CDR3 DNA reads TGTGCCAGCAGTTACTCAGGGGTTTCTAATTCACCCCTCCACTTT.

A few counts support this clone. The rearrangement uses TRBV5-1 and TRBJ2-7; 7 nucleotides align to TRBD2. The germline CDR1 and CDR2 sequences are SGHRS and YFSETQ. This CDR3 contains 13 residues. V shed 0 bases and J 4 bases; nucleotides not matched to a gene: 1. The CDR3 DNA sequence: TGCGCCAGCAGCTTGGAGCGGGGATACGAGCAGTACGTC. It translates to CASSLERGYEQYV.

The chain's CDR3 is CASRGGQEGGELFF. The CDR3 DNA reads as TGCGCCAGCAGGGGGGGACAGGAGGGCGGGGAGCTGTTTTTT. The V gene is TRBV4-1, the J gene TRBJ2-2; 8 nucleotides line up with TRBD1. The junction had 7 bases not matched to a gene; V was cut back by 6 bases and J by 7 bases. Germline loops: CDR1 MGHRA, CDR2 YSYEKL. The CDR3 length is 14 residues.

The chain links TRBV30 to TRBJ2-4, with TRBD1 as a possible D gene (6 bases). The ends were cut back, 0 bases at V and 4 bases at J, with 19 bases in the middle. CDR3 size: 17 residues. Germline V gene lookup returns CDR1 GTSNPN and CDR2 SVGIG (reference sequence). The CDR3 DNA reads TGTGCCTGGAGTGTCCCGATCGGACAGTTGATAAAAAACATTCAGTACTTC. This encodes CAWSVPIGQLIKNIQYF.

CDR3 loop: CASSRAYGELFF. In nucleotides, the CDR3 is TGTGCCAGCAGCCGGGCTTACGGGGAGCTGTTTTTT. The chain carries TRBV3-1 (or the pseudogene TRBV3-2) and TRBJ2-2; D not resolved. This CDR3 is built from 12 residues. Trimming shortened V by 4 bases and J by 7 bases, and 7 bases separated the two germline ends. The germline CDR1 and CDR2 sequences are LGHDT and YNNKEL (reference sequence).